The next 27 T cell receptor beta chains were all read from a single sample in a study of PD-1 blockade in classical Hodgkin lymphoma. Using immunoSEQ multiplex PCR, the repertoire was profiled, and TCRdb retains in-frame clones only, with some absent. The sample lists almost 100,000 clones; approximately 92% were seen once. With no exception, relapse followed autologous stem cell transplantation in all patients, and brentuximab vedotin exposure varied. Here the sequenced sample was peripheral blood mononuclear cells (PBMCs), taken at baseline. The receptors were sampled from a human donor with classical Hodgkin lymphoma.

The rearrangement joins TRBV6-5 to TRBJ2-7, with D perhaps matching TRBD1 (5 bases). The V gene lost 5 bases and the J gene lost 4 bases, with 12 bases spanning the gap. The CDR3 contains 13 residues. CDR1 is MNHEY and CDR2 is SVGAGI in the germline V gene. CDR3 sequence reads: CASSGARVYEQYF. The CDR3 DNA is TGTGCCAGCAGTGGGGCCAGGGTTTACGAGCAGTACTTC.

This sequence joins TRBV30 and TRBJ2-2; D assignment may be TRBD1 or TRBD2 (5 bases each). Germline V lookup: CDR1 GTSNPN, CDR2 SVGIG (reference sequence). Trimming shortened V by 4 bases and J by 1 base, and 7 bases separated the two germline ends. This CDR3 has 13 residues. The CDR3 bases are TGTGCCTGGACGGGACGGAACACCGGGGAGCTGTTTTTT. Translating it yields CAWTGRNTGELFF.

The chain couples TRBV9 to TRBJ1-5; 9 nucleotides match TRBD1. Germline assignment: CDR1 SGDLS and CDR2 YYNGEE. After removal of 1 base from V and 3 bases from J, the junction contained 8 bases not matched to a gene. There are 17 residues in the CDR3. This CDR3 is CASSVPPDRGLNQPQHF. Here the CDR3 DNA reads TGTGCCAGCAGCGTACCTCCGGACAGGGGCCTCAATCAGCCCCAGCATTTT.

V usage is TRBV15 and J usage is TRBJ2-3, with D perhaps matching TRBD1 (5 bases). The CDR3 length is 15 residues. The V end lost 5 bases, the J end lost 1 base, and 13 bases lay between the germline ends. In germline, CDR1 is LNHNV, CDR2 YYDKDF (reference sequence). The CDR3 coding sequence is TGTGCCACCAGCCCCGACAGAACCCGCACAGATACGCAGTATTTT. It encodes CATSPDRTRTDTQYF.

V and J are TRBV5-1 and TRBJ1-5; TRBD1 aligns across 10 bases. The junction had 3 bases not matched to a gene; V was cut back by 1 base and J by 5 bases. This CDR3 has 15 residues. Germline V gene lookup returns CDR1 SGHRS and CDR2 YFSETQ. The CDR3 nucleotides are TGCGCCAGCAGCTTGACCGGGACAGGGGATCAGCCCCAGCATTTT. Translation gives CASSLTGTGDQPQHF.

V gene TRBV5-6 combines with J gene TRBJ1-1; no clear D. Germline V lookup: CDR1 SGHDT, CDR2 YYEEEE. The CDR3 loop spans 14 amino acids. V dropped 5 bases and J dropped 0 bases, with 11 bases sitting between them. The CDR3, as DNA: TGTGCCAGCAGTTCCGGGCCTATGAACACTGAAGCTTTCTTT. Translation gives CASSSGPMNTEAFF.

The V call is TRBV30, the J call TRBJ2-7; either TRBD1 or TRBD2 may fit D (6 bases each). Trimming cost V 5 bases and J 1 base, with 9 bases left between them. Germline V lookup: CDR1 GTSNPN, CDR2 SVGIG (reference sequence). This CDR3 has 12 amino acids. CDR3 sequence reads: CAWGGQSYEQYF. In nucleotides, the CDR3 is TGTGCCTGGGGGGGGCAATCCTACGAGCAGTACTTC.

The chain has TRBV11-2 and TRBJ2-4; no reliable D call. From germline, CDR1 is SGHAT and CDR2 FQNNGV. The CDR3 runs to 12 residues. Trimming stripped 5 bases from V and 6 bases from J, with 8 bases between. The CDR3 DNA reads TGTGCCAGCAGCCTATACTCAAACATTCAGTACTTC. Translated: CASSLYSNIQYF.

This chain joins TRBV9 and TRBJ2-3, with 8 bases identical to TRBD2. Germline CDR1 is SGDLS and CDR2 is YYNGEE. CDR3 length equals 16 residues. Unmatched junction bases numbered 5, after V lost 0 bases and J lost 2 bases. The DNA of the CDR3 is TGTGCCAGCAGCGTAGGGGTTAGCGGGAACACAGATACGCAGTATTTT. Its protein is CASSVGVSGNTDTQYF.

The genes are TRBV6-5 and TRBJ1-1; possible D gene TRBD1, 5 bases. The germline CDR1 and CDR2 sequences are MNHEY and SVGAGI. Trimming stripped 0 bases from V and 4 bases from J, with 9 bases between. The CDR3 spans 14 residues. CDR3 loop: CASSYSRDGTEAFF. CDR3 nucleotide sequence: TGTGCCAGCAGTTACTCCCGGGACGGCACTGAAGCTTTCTTT.

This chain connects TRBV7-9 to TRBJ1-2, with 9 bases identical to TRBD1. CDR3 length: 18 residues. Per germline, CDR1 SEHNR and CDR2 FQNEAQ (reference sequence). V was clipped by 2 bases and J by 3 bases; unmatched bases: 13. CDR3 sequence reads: CASSLTPGDRAADYGYTF. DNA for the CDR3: TGTGCCAGCAGCTTAACCCCCGGGGACAGGGCCGCGGACTATGGCTACACCTTC. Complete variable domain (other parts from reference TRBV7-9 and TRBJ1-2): DTGVSQNPRHKITKRGQNVTFRCDPISEHNRLYWYRQTLGQGPEFLTYFQNEAQLEKSRLLSDRFSAERPKGSFSTLEIQRTEQGDSAMYLCASSLTPGDRAADYGYTFGSGTRLTVV.

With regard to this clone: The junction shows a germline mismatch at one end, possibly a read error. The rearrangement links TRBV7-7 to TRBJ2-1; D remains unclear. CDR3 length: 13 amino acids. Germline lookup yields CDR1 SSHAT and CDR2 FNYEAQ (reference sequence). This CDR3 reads CASSADSYNEQFF. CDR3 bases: TGTGCTAGCAGCGCCGACTCTTACAATGAGCAGTTCTTC.

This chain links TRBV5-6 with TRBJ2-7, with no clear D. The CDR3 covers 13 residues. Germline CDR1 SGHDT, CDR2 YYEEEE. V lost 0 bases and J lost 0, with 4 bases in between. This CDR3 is CASSLGSSYEQYF. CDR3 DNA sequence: TGTGCCAGCAGCTTGGGTAGCTCCTACGAGCAGTACTTC.

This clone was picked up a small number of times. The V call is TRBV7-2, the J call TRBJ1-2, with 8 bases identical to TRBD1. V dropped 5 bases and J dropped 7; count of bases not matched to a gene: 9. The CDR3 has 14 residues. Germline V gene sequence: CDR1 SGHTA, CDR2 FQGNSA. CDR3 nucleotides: TGTGCCAGCAGCAACGACAGGGGAATGATTGGCTACACCTTC. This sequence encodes CASSNDRGMIGYTF. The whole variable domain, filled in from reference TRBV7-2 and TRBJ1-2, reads GAGVSQSPSNKVTEKGKDVELRCDPISGHTALYWYRQSLGQGLEFLIYFQGNSAPDKSGLPSDRFSAERTGGSVSTLTIQRTQQEDSAVYLCASSNDRGMIGYTFGSGTRLTVV.

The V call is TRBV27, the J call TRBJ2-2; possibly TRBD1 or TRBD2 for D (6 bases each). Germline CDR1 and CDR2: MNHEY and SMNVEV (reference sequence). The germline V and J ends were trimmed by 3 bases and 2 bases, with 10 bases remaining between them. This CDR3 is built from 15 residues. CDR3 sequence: CASSFRGANTGELFF. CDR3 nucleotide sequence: TGTGCCAGCAGTTTTAGGGGGGCCAACACCGGGGAGCTGTTTTTT.

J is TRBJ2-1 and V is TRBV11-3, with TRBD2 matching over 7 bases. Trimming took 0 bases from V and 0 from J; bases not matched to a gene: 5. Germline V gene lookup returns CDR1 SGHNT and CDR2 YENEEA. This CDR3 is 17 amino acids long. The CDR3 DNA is TGTGCCAGCAGCTTAGACCCAGCGGGGAGCTCCTACAATGAGCAGTTCTTC. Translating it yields CASSLDPAGSSYNEQFF.

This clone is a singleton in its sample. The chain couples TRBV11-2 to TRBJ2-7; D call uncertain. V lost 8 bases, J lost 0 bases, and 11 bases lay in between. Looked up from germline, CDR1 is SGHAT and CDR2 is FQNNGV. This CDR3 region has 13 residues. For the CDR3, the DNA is TGTGCCAGCCGAAGCGCGAGCTCCTACGAGCAGTACTTC. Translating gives CASRSASSYEQYF.

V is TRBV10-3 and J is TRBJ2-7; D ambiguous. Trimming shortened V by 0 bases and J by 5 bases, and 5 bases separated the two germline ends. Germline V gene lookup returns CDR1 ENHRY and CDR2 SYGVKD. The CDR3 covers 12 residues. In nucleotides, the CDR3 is TGTGCCATCAGTGAGTCGGCGGACGAGCAGTACTTC. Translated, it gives CAISESADEQYF.

CDR3 protein: CASSHPVAGGGETQYF. The CDR3 bases are TGTGCCAGCAGCCATCCTGTAGCGGGAGGGGGAGAGACCCAGTACTTC. The genes are TRBV9 and TRBJ2-5, with TRBD2 matching over 11 bases. V lost 4 bases, J lost 4 bases, and 9 bases stayed unmatched. CDR3 size: 16 residues. Germline lookup yields CDR1 SGDLS and CDR2 YYNGEE.

CDR3 sequence reads: CSVWWAGGTDTQYF. As DNA, the CDR3 is TGCAGCGTTTGGTGGGCGGGAGGGACAGATACGCAGTATTTT. The V and J genes are TRBV29-1 and TRBJ2-3; 9 bases map to TRBD2. From germline, CDR1 is SQVTM and CDR2 ANQGSEA. The V gene end was trimmed by 5 bases and the J gene end by 3 bases; junction bases not matched to a gene: 6. The CDR3 has 14 amino acids.

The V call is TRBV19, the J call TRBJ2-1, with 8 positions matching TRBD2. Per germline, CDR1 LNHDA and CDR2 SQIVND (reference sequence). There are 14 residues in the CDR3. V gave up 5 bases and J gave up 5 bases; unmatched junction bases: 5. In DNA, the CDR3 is TGTGCCAGTAGTTATACTAGCGGTGACAATGAGCAGTTCTTC. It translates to CASSYTSGDNEQFF.

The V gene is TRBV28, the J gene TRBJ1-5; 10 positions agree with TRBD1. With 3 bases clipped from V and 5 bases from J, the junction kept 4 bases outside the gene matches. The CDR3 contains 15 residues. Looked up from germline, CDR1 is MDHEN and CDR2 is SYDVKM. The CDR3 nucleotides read TGTGCCAGCAGTTTCTACGGGACAGGGGATCAGCCCCAGCATTTT. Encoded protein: CASSFYGTGDQPQHF. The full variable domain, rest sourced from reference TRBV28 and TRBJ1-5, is DVKVTQSSRYLVKRTGEKVFLECVQDMDHENMFWYRQDPGLGLRLIYFSYDVKMKEKGDIPEGYSVSREKKERFSLILESASTNQTSMYLCASSFYGTGDQPQHFGDGTRLSIL.

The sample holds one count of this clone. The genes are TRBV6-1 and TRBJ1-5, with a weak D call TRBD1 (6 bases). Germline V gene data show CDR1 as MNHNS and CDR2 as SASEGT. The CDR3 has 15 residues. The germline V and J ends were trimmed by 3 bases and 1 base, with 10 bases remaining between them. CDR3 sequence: CASSEWGGSNQPQHF. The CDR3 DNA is TGTGCCAGCAGTGAGTGGGGGGGCAGCAATCAGCCCCAGCATTTT.

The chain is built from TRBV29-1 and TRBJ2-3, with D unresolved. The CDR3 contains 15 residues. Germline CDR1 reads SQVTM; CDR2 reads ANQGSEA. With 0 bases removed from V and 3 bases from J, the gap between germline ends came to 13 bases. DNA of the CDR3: TGCAGCGTTGAAGACTACGGACGACGAACAGATACGCAGTATTTT. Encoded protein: CSVEDYGRRTDTQYF.

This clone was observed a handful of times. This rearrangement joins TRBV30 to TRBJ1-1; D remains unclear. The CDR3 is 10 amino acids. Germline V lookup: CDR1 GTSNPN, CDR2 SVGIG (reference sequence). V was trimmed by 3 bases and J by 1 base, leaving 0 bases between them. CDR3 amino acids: CAWRNTEAFF. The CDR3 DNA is TGTGCCTGGAGGAACACTGAAGCTTTCTTT.

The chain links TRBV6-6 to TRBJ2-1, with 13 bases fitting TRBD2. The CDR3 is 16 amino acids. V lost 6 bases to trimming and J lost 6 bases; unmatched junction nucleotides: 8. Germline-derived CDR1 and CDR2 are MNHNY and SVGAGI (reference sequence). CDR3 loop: CASRGLAGLNFNEQFF. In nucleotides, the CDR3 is TGTGCCAGCAGGGGACTAGCGGGACTGAATTTCAATGAGCAGTTCTTC.

The CDR3 loop is CASSGTSFYNEQFF. In DNA form, the CDR3 reads TGTGCCAGCAGTGGGACTAGTTTCTACAATGAGCAGTTCTTC. The rearrangement joins TRBV25-1 to TRBJ2-1, with TRBD2 matching over 7 bases. V dropped 4 bases and J dropped 3; count of bases not matched to a gene: 3. This CDR3 is 14 amino acids long. CDR1 is MGHDK, CDR2 SYGVNS, per germline.